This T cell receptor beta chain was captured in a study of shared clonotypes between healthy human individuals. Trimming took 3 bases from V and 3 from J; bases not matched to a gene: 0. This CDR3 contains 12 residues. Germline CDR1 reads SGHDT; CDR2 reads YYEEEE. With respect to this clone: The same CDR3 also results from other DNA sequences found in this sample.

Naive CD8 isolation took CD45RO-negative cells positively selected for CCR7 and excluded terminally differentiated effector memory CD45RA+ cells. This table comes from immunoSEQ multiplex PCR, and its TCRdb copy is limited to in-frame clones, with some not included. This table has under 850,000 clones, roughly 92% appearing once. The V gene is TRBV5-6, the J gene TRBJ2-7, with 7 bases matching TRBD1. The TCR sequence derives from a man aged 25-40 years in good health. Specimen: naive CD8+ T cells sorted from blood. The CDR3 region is CASSWTGYEQYF. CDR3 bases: TGTGCCAGCAGCTGGACAGGCTACGAGCAGTACTTC. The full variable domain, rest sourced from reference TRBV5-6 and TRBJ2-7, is DAGVTQSPTHLIKTRGQQVTLRCSPKSGHDTVSWYQQALGQGPQFIFQYYEEEERQRGNFPDRFSGHQFPNYSSELNVNALLLGDSALYLCASSWTGYEQYFGPGTRLTVT.